This is a list of T cell receptor beta chains from one sample in a study of blood T cell repertoires in COVID-19. Measured with immunoSEQ multiplex PCR; TCRdb has only the in-frame clones, and not every one. The top ten hold around 4.2% of the sample, which has around 280,000 clones, approximately 80% seen once. The material sequenced was peripheral blood. The receptors shown here come from a woman in her forties or fifties with active or convalescent COVID-19. CDR3s include the opening cysteine and the closing phenylalanine or tryptophan. The D gene is left open where the match is weak. Size tells how often a clone was seen (once, few, many) or the class of an expanded clone, and some rows leave it out.

j_gene	v_gene	abundance	d_gene	CDR3aa	CDR3nt
TRBJ1-2	TRBV28	-	-	CASNDRNYGYTF	TGTGCCAGCAACGACAGAAACTATGGCTACACCTTC
TRBJ1-4	TRBV15	-	TRBD1	CATSSDLGQGITNEKLFF	TGTGCCACCAGCAGTGATTTAGGACAGGGGATAACTAATGAAAAACTGTTTTTT
TRBJ1-2	TRBV28	-	TRBD1	CASSPTTGRNTF	TGTGCCAGCAGCCCAACGACAGGGAGGAACACCTTC
TRBJ1-1	TRBV28	-	TRBD1	CASSQGQDYTEAFF	TGTGCCAGCAGTCAGGGACAGGACTATACTGAAGCTTTCTTT
TRBJ1-2	TRBV5-6	-	TRBD1	CASSLFQGALSYGYTF	TGTGCCAGCAGCTTGTTCCAGGGGGCGCTTTCGTATGGCTACACCTTC
TRBJ2-3	TRBV10-3	-	-	CAISELLELGRRDTQYF	TGTGCCATCAGTGAGCTCCTCGAGTTGGGGAGGAGAGATACGCAGTATTTT
TRBJ2-1	TRBV7-3	-	TRBD2	CASSLTSGRANEQFF	TGTGCCAGCAGCTTAACTAGCGGGAGGGCCAATGAGCAGTTCTTC
TRBJ1-2	TRBV15	-	-	CATSRDSVPGQGGYTF	TGTGCCACCAGCAGAGATTCAGTCCCAGGGCAAGGTGGCTACACCTTC
TRBJ1-1	TRBV6-4	-	-	CASSKNRGGNTEAFF	TGTGCCAGCAGCAAGAATAGGGGGGGGAACACTGAAGCTTTCTTT
TRBJ2-1	TRBV27	few	TRBD2	CASSLGLAAGEQFF	TGTGCCAGCAGTTTAGGGCTAGCGGCCGGGGAGCAGTTCTTC
TRBJ2-1	TRBV27	-	-	CASSFTSGNEQFF	TGTGCCAGCAGTTTTACTTCAGGCAATGAGCAGTTCTTC
TRBJ2-7	TRBV19	-	TRBD1	CASSKTGDTTYEQYF	TGTGCCAGTAGTAAAACAGGGGACACAACCTACGAGCAGTACTTC
TRBJ2-7	TRBV27	once	TRBD2	CASSPTSGSGSTLEQYF	TGTGCCAGCAGTCCGACGTCGGGGAGCGGGAGTACTTTAGAGCAGTACTTC
TRBJ2-5	TRBV7-9	-	TRBD1	CASSHPTGGALETQYF	TGTGCCAGCAGCCACCCGACAGGGGGCGCACTGGAGACCCAGTACTTC
TRBJ2-5	TRBV7-9	few	TRBD2	CASSLGLAGPQTETQYF	TGTGCCAGCAGCTTAGGGCTAGCGGGCCCTCAGACCGAGACCCAGTACTTC